The sequence of this T cell receptor beta chain was determined in a study of blood T cell dynamics during melanoma immunotherapy. About the study: Standard first-line treatment here was pembrolizumab or nivolumab plus ipilimumab in metastatic melanoma.

General observations from the study: Disease-control patients' PBMC repertoires became either more clonal or more diverse at W3. Clones driving repertoire changes may be melanoma-specific or general immune activation.

Using immunoSEQ multiplex PCR, the repertoire was profiled, and TCRdb retains in-frame clones only, with some absent. The sample contains about 11,000 clones, 83% of which appear only once. With regard to this clone: The target antigen is unknown.

Time point specified: pre-treatment baseline. The source material was blood, sampled from a patient treated with checkpoint blockade. This sequence originates from a human donor with melanoma.

In DNA form, the CDR3 reads TGTGCCAGCAGCCCCGGGGTCCTCTGGGAGCAGTACTTC. It is translated as CASSPGVLWEQYF. The chain recombines TRBV7-9 with TRBJ2-7, with D maybe TRBD2 (5 bases). Trimming stripped 5 bases from V and 7 bases from J, with 15 bases between. From germline, CDR1 is SEHNR and CDR2 FQNEAQ (reference sequence). The CDR3 runs to 13 residues.